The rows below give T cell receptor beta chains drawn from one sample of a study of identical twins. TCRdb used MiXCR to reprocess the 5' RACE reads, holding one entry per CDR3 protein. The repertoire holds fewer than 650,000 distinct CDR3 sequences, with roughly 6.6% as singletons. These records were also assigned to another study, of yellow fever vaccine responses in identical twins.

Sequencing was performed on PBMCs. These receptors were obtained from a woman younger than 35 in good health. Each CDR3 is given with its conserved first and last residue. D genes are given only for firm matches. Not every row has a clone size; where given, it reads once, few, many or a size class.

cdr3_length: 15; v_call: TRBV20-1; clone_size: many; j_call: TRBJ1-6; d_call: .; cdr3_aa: CSARDLGTYNSPLHF; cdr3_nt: TGCAGTGCTAGAGATCTCGGGACCTATAATTCACCCCTCCACTTT
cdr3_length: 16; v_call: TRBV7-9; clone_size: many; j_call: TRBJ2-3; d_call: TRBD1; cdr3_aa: CASSSLGTGKGDTQYF; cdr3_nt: TGTGCCAGCAGCTCCCTCGGGACAGGGAAAGGAGATACGCAGTATTTT
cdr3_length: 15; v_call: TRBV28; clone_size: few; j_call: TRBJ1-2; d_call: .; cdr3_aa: CASRESGTGNYGYTF; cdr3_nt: TGTGCCAGCAGGGAGAGTGGAACGGGGAACTATGGCTACACCTTC
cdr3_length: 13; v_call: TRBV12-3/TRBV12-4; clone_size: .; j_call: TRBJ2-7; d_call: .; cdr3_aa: CASSLRAGGEQYF; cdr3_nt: TGTGCCAGCAGTTTGAGGGCAGGCGGCGAGCAGTACTTC
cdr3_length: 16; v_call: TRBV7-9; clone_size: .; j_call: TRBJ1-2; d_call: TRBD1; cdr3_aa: CASSHPRTGIGYGYTF; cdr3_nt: TGTGCCAGCAGCCACCCACGGACAGGGATCGGCTATGGCTACACCTTC
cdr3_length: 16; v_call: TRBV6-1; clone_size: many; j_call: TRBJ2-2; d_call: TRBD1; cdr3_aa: CASRPWTGGNTGELFF; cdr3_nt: TGTGCCAGCAGGCCCTGGACAGGGGGGAACACCGGGGAGCTGTTTTTT
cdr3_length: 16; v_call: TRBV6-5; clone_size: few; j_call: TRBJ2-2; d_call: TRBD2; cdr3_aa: CASSYSWEGRTGELFF; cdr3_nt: TGTGCCAGCAGTTACTCTTGGGAGGGCCGTACCGGGGAGCTGTTTTTT
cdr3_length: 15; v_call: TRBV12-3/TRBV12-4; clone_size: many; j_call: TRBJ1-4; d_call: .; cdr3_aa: CASSRARRTNEKLFF; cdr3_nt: TGTGCCAGCAGTCGGGCGCGGAGGACGAATGAAAAACTGTTTTTT
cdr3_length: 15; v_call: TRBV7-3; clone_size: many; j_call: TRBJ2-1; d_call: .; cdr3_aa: CASSLRTDSYNEQFF; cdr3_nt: TGTGCCAGCAGCCTAAGGACTGACTCCTACAATGAGCAGTTCTTC
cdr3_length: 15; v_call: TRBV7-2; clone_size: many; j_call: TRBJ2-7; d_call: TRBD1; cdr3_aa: CASSLAGTGTYEQYF; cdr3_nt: TGTGCCAGCAGCTTAGCGGGGACAGGGACATACGAGCAGTACTTC
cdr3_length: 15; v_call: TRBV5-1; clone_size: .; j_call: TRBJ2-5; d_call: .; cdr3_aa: CASSLYTVGQETQYF; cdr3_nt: TGCGCCAGCAGCTTGTATACGGTGGGACAAGAGACCCAGTACTTC
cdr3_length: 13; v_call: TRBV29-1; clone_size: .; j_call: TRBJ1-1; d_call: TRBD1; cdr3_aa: CSGGRGGETEAFF; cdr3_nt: TGCAGCGGAGGAAGAGGGGGCGAAACTGAAGCTTTCTTT
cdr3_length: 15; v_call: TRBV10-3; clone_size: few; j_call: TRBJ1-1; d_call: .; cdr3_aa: CAISTGGGGGTEAFF; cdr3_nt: TGTGCCATCAGTACCGGTGGGGGCGGAGGGACTGAAGCTTTCTTT
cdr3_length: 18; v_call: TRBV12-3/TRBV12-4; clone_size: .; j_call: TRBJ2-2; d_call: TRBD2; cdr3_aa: CASSLGERGTPNTGELFF; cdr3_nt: TGTGCCAGCAGTTTAGGGGAGCGGGGGACCCCGAACACCGGGGAGCTGTTTTTT
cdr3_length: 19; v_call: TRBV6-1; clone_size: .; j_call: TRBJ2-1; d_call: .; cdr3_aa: CASSEPARGTTLPYNEQFF; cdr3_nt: TGTGCCAGCAGCGAACCCGCTCGGGGGACAACTCTCCCCTACAATGAGCAGTTCTTC
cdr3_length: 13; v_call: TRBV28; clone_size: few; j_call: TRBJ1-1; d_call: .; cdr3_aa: CATLDYMNTEAFF; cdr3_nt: TGTGCCACTCTGGATTATATGAACACTGAAGCTTTCTTT
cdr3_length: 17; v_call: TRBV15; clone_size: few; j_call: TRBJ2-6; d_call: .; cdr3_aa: CATSRGSDVSGANVLTF; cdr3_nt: TGTGCCACCAGCAGAGGCTCCGACGTATCTGGGGCCAACGTCCTGACTTTC
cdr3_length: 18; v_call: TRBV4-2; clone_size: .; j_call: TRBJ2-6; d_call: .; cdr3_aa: CASSQDSIVSSGANVLTF; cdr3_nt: TGTGCCAGCAGCCAAGACTCGATTGTTAGCTCTGGGGCCAACGTCCTGACTTTC
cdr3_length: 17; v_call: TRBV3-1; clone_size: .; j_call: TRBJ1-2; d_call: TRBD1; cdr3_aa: CASSQDSGTGKGNGYTF; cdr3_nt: TGTGCCAGCAGCCAAGATTCGGGGACAGGGAAAGGAAATGGCTACACCTTC
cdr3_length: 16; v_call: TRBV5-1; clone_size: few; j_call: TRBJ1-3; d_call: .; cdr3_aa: CASSRSAGASGNTIYF; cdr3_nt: TGCGCCAGCAGCCGCTCCGCAGGCGCCTCTGGAAACACCATATATTTT
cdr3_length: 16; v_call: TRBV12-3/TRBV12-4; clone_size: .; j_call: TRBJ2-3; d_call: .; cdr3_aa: CASSIGQGMRTDTQYF; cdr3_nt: TGTGCCAGCAGCATAGGGCAGGGTATGAGAACAGATACGCAGTATTTT
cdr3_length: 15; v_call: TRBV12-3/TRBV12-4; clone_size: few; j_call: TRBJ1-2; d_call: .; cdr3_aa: CASSLGTPGSYGYTF; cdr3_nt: TGTGCCAGCAGTTTAGGGACCCCGGGATCCTATGGCTACACCTTC
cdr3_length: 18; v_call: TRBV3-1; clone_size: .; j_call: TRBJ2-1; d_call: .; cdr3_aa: CACSLNPIGAGRVNEQFF; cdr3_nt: TGTGCCTGCAGTTTAAACCCCATAGGTGCGGGACGGGTGAATGAGCAGTTCTTC
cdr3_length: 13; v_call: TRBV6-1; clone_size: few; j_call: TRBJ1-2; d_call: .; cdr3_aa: CASSPFLGYGYTF; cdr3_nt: TGTGCCAGCAGCCCTTTTTTAGGCTATGGCTACACCTTC
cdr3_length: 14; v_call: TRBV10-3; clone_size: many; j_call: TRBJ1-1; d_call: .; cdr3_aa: CAINRGRGEKEAFF; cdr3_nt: TGTGCCATCAACCGAGGTAGGGGGGAAAAGGAAGCTTTCTTT
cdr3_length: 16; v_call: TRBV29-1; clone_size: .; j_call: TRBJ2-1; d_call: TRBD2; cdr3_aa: CSAGELAGVGWDEQFF; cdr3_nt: TGCAGCGCGGGGGAACTAGCGGGAGTGGGGTGGGATGAGCAGTTCTTC
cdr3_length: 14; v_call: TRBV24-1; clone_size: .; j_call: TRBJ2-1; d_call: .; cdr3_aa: CATSDWGHYNEQFF; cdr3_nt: TGTGCCACCAGTGATTGGGGACACTACAATGAGCAGTTCTTC
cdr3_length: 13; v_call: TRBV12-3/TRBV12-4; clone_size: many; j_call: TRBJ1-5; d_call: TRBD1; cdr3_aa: CASTTGGHQPQHF; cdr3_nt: TGTGCCAGCACGACAGGGGGCCATCAGCCCCAGCATTTT
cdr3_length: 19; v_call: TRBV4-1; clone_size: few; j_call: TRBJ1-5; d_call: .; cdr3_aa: CASSQGGGQGKVSNQPQHF; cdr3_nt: TGCGCCAGCAGCCAAGGAGGAGGGCAGGGAAAGGTTAGTAATCAGCCCCAGCATTTT
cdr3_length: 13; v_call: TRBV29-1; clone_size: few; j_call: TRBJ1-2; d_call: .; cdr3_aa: CSVERDTGLGYTF; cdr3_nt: TGCAGCGTTGAAAGGGATACGGGGTTGGGCTACACCTTC
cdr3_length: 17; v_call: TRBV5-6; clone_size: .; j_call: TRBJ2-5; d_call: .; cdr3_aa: CASSLGGGQFRQETQYF; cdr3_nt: TGTGCCAGCAGCTTGGGGGGGGGACAGTTTCGACAAGAGACCCAGTACTTC
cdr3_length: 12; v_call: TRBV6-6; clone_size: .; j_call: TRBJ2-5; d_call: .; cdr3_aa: CASSYPGETQYF; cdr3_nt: TGTGCCAGCAGTTACCCGGGGGAGACCCAGTACTTC
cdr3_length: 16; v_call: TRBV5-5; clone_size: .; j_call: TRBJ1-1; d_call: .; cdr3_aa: CASSLASTLGATEAFF; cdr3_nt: TGTGCCAGCAGCTTGGCCTCGACACTCGGGGCGACTGAAGCTTTCTTT
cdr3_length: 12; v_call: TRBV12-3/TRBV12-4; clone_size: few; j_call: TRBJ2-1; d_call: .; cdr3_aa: CASSPPEDEQFF; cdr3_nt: TGTGCCAGCAGCCCCCCCGAAGATGAGCAGTTCTTC
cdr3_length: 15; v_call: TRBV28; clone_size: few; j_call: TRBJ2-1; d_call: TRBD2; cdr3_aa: CASGLAAGGGIEQFF; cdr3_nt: TGTGCCTCTGGACTAGCGGCTGGGGGGGGGATTGAGCAGTTCTTC
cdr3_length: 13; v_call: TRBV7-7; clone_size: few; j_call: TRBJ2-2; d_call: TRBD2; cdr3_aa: CAISSGGAGELFF; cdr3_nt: TGTGCCATCTCTAGCGGGGGGGCCGGGGAGCTGTTTTTT
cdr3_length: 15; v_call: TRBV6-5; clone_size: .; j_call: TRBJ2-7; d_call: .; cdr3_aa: CASSFKGSSSYEQYF; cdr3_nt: TGTGCCAGCAGTTTCAAGGGATCGAGCTCCTACGAGCAGTACTTC
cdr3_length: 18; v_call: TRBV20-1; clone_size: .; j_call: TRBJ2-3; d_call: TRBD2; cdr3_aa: CSARAVGLAGVETDTQYF; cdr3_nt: TGCAGTGCTAGGGCGGTGGGACTAGCGGGGGTCGAAACAGATACGCAGTATTTT
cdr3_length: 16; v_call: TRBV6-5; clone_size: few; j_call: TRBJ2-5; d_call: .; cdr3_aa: CASSYIQDYTPLTQYF; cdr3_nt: TGTGCCAGCAGTTACATTCAGGACTATACCCCATTGACCCAGTACTTC
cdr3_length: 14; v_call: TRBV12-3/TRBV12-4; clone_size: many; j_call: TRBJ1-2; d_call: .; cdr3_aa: CASSLGRAGDGYTF; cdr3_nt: TGTGCCAGCAGTTTAGGCAGGGCTGGGGATGGCTACACCTTC
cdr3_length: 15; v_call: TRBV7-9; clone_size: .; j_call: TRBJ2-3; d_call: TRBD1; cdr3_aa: CASSSGQGDTDTQYF; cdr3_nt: TGTGCCAGCAGCTCAGGACAGGGAGACACAGATACGCAGTATTTT
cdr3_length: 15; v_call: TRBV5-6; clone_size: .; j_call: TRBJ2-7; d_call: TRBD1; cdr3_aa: CASSLPGQETYEQYF; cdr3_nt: TGTGCCAGCAGCTTACCGGGACAGGAGACCTACGAGCAGTACTTC
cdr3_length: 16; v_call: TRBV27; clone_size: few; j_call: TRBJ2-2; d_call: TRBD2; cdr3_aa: CASKVTGGANTGELFF; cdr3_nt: TGTGCCAGCAAAGTCACGGGGGGGGCGAACACCGGGGAGCTGTTTTTT
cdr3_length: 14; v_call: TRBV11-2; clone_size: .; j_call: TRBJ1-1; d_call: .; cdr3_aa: CASSLGGAVTEAFF; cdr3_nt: TGTGCCAGCAGCTTGGGGGGCGCGGTTACTGAAGCTTTCTTT
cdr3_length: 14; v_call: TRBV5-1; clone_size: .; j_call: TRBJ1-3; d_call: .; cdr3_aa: CASSLTAGANTIYF; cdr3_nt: TGCGCCAGCAGCTTGACCGCGGGGGCGAACACCATATATTTT
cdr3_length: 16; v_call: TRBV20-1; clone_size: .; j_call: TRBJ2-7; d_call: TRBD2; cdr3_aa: CCARLGIAGDSYEQYF; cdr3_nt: TGCTGTGCTAGGCTCGGGATAGCGGGAGATTCCTACGAGCAGTACTTC
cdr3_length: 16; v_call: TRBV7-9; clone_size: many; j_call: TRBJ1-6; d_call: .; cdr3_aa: CASSQNRAAYNSPLHF; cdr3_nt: TGTGCCAGCAGCCAGAACAGGGCCGCCTATAATTCACCCCTCCACTTT
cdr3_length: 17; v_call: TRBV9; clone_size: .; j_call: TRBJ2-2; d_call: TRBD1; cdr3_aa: CASSVASGTGPSGELFF; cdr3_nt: TGTGCCAGCAGCGTAGCTTCGGGGACAGGGCCCTCCGGGGAGCTGTTTTTT
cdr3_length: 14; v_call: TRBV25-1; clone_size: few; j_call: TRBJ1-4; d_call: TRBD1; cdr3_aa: CASSAQGINEKLFF; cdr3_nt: TGTGCCAGCAGTGCACAGGGGATTAATGAAAAACTGTTTTTT
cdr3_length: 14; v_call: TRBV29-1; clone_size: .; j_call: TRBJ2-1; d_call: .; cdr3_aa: CSVEWGNGYNEQFF; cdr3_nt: TGCAGCGTTGAATGGGGTAACGGCTACAATGAGCAGTTCTTC
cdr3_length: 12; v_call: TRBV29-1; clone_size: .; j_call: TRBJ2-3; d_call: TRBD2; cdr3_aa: CSVAGGIDTQYF; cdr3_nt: TGCAGCGTGGCCGGGGGGATAGATACGCAGTATTTT